The 19 T cell receptor beta chains below were found in one sample sequenced in a study of OX40 agonist ivuxolimab in advanced cancers. Sequenced by immunoSEQ multiplex PCR; TCRdb stores in-frame clones only, minus some. The sample comprises some 46,000 clones, about 86% of which are singletons, and about 32% rests with the top ten. The sample here was CD4+ or CD8+ T cells sorted from blood, taken in a trial of the OX40 agonist ivuxolimab. The receptors originated from an adult with an advanced solid tumor such as melanoma, head and neck, liver or kidney cancer.

This CDR3 is CASSLGRPTDTQYF. Here the CDR3 DNA reads TGTGCCAGCAGCCTCGGACGACCCACAGATACGCAGTATTTT. The gene calls are TRBV13 and TRBJ2-3; unclear D gene. The germline V gene has CDR1 PRHDT and CDR2 FYEKMQ (reference sequence). The CDR3 consists of 14 residues. Trimming left V 5 bases short and J 2 bases short, with 11 bases between.

The chain recombines TRBV7-2 with TRBJ2-7; 8 positions agree with TRBD2. The V and J ends lost 5 bases and 0 bases, in that order; junction bases with no gene match: 3. The germline CDR1 and CDR2 sequences are SGHTA and FQGNSA. The CDR3 is 14 amino acids. CDR3 sequence reads: CASSTGGASYEQYF. The CDR3 DNA is TGTGCCAGCAGCACCGGGGGGGCCTCCTACGAGCAGTACTTC.

This clone came up once. The chain combines TRBV19 with TRBJ2-1; D call uncertain. From germline, CDR1 is LNHDA and CDR2 SQIVND (reference sequence). The CDR3 is made up of 14 amino acids. V lost 5 bases, J lost 4 bases, and 12 bases lay in between. CDR3 DNA sequence: TGTGCCAGTAGTTTAGGCAACAGTTACAATGAGCAGTTCTTC. Its translation is CASSLGNSYNEQFF.

J is TRBJ2-5 and V is TRBV28; TRBD1 aligns across 12 bases. The CDR3 totals 14 residues. Unmatched junction bases numbered 2, after V lost 4 bases and J lost 5 bases. Germline V gene sequence: CDR1 MDHEN, CDR2 SYDVKM. Here the CDR3 reads CASSSGQGAETQYF. In nucleotides, the CDR3 is TGTGCCAGCAGTTCGGGACAGGGGGCGGAGACCCAGTACTTC.

This chain uses TRBV10-3 with TRBJ2-5; D gene ambiguous. The CDR3 sequence is 13 residues long. Trimming stripped 1 base from V and 3 bases from J, with 6 bases between. The germline V gene has CDR1 ENHRY and CDR2 SYGVKD. The CDR3 here is CAISEFGEETQYF. CDR3 bases: TGTGCCATCAGTGAGTTTGGGGAAGAGACCCAGTACTTC.

This chain connects TRBV11-3 to TRBJ2-7, with D perhaps being TRBD1 or TRBD2 (5 bases each). Germline-derived CDR1 and CDR2 are SGHNT and YENEEA. This CDR3 is 14 amino acids long. V was clipped by 2 bases and J by 5 bases, with 13 bases between them. The CDR3 DNA reads as TGTGCCAGCAGCTTAAATGAGGGGAGCAACGAGCAGTACTTC. Its protein is CASSLNEGSNEQYF.

The chain carries TRBV7-3 and TRBJ2-7; D might be TRBD2 (5 bases). Germline V CDR1 and CDR2: SGHTA, FQGTGA. This CDR3 has 14 amino acids. The V and J ends lost 0 bases and 3 bases respectively, with 9 bases between them. The CDR3 protein is CASSLTWEFYEQYF. CDR3 coding DNA: TGTGCCAGCAGCTTAACGTGGGAGTTCTACGAGCAGTACTTC. Full variable domain (remainder filled in from reference TRBV7-3 and TRBJ2-7): GAGVSQTPSNKVTEKGKYVELRCDPISGHTALYWYRQSLGQGPEFLIYFQGTGAADDSGLPNDRFFAVRPEGSVSTLKIQRTERGDSAVYLCASSLTWEFYEQYFGPGTRLTVT.

This chain joins TRBV7-3 and TRBJ1-2; 11 bases agree with TRBD1. CDR3 length: 13 residues. The J segment lost 7 bases and the V segment lost 5 bases, leaving 3 bases of the junction unmatched. Germline V gene sequence: CDR1 SGHTA, CDR2 FQGTGA. DNA for the CDR3: TGTGCCAGCAGCGGACAGGGGGCTTTTGGCTACACCTTC. Translating it yields CASSGQGAFGYTF.

The genes are TRBV10-3 and TRBJ2-3, with D possibly TRBD2 on 6 matching bases. The length of the CDR3 is 13 residues. CDR1 is ENHRY, CDR2 SYGVKD, per germline. V was shortened by 3 bases and J by 7 bases, with 11 bases between the two germline ends. The CDR3 loop reads CAISDRSGNTQYF. The CDR3 bases are TGTGCCATCAGTGACCGTAGCGGAAATACGCAGTATTTT.

The chain uses TRBV4-1 and TRBJ2-7; the D gene could be TRBD1 or TRBD2 (5 bases each). This CDR3 has 14 residues. V dropped 1 base and J dropped 7 bases, with 14 bases sitting between them. The germline V gene has CDR1 MGHRA and CDR2 YSYEKL. The CDR3 reads CASSQGGLVREQYF. The CDR3 coding sequence is TGCGCCAGCAGCCAAGGGGGGTTGGTGAGAGAGCAGTACTTC.

The chain combines TRBV6-5 with TRBJ1-1, with a weak D call TRBD1 (5 bases). The CDR3 has 11 amino acids. V lost 2 bases, J lost 8 bases, and 6 bases lay in between. Germline lookup yields CDR1 MNHEY and CDR2 SVGAGI. CDR3 DNA sequence: TGTGCCAGCAGTTACCGGGGGGAAGCTTTCTTT. Protein: CASSYRGEAFF.

The chain employs TRBV13 and TRBJ2-3; tentatively, D is TRBD2 (5 bases). The germline V and J ends were trimmed by 10 bases and 2 bases, with 22 bases remaining between them. The length of the CDR3 is 16 residues. Germline lookup yields CDR1 PRHDT and CDR2 FYEKMQ (reference sequence). CDR3 nucleotides: TGTGCCAACTCCCTCCGGGGAAAGTGGGCCACAGATACGCAGTATTTT. Its protein product is CANSLRGKWATDTQYF.

This chain connects TRBV25-1 to TRBJ2-7, with TRBD1 matching 9 bases. CDR3 size: 14 residues. Losses at the gene ends were 6 bases for V and 4 bases for J; bases not matched to a gene: 7. Per germline, CDR1 MGHDK and CDR2 SYGVNS. CDR3 in amino acids: CASSRTGAGYEQYF. The CDR3 nucleotides read TGTGCCAGCAGCCGGACAGGGGCGGGATACGAGCAGTACTTC.

V gene TRBV6-1 combines with J gene TRBJ2-5; 11 positions agree with TRBD2. V shed 4 bases and J 4 bases; nucleotides not matched to a gene: 8. CDR3 size: 16 residues. Per the germline V gene, CDR1 is MNHNS and CDR2 is SASEGT. Here the CDR3 DNA reads TGTGCCAGCAGTGGGAACCTAGCGGGAGGAGGAGAGACCCAGTACTTC. Its translation: CASSGNLAGGGETQYF.

Points on this clone: Being one base from a much bigger clone, this may be a read error. The chain recombines TRBV7-9 with TRBJ2-5, with D hard to call. The end of the DNA aligns better with TRBJ2-7, so the J call may be wrong. CDR3 length equals 13 residues. From germline, CDR1 is SEHNR and CDR2 FQNEAQ (reference sequence). CDR3 region: CASSLGHNYEQYF. CDR3 in DNA: TGTGCCAGCAGCTTAGGACATAACTACGAGCAGTACTTC.

The genes are TRBV5-1 and TRBJ2-7; TRBD1 aligns across 7 bases. Germline trimming cut 4 bases from V and 6 bases from J; bases unmatched to any gene: 16. The CDR3 is 16 residues long. CDR1 and CDR2 from the germline V gene are SGHRS and YFSETQ. The CDR3 loop is CASSPRDSASGGEQYF. CDR3 bases: TGCGCCAGCAGCCCCCGGGACAGTGCCAGTGGGGGCGAGCAGTACTTC.

To note about this clone: Additional DNA sequences in this sample encode the identical CDR3. The chain combines TRBV5-1 with TRBJ1-6; D remains ambiguous. The CDR3 is 13 residues long. CDR1 SGHRS and CDR2 YFSETQ come from the germline V gene. The V end was cut by 0 bases, the J end by 9 bases, with 7 bases between. CDR3 protein: CASSLDSGSPLHF. The CDR3 DNA sequence: TGCGCCAGCAGCTTGGACAGTGGTTCACCCCTCCACTTT.

V is TRBV6-6 and J is TRBJ2-3, with 8 bases fitting TRBD1. After removal of 4 bases from V and 3 bases from J, the junction contained 3 bases not matched to a gene. The CDR3 is 14 amino acids. CDR1 MNHNY and CDR2 SVGAGI come from the germline V gene (reference sequence). In DNA form, the CDR3 reads TGTGCCAGCAGTTTGGGACAGGAAACAGATACGCAGTATTTT. It translates to CASSLGQETDTQYF.

The J gene is TRBJ2-5, the V gene TRBV5-1; D is possibly TRBD2 (5 bases). V shed 6 bases and J shed 5 bases, with 32 bases lying between them. In germline, CDR1 is SGHRS, CDR2 YFSETQ. The CDR3 length is 19 residues. CDR3 sequence (DNA): TGCGCCAGCACCCCTCGCCGGGGTGGGAGCGAGCCTCTGTGGGAGACCCAGTACTTC. It translates to CASTPRRGGSEPLWETQYF. Based on the CDR3 plus reference TRBV5-1 and TRBJ2-5, the full variable domain is KAGVTQTPRYLIKTRGQQVTLSCSPISGHRSVSWYQQTPGQGLQFLFEYFSETQRNKGNFPGRFSGRQFSNSRSEMNVSTLELGDSALYLCASTPRRGGSEPLWETQYFGPGTRLLVL.